The entry that follows covers one TCR beta chain sequence. Its antigen remains unknown. Clones were read by immunoSEQ multiplex PCR, and TCRdb kept only the in-frame ones, dropping some. The repertoire holds a few hundred thousand clones, with about 92% as singletons. The data originate from a study of Ad26.COV2.S vaccination and SARS-CoV-2 variants. Whole-study context: Once or twice, 56 days apart, Ad26.COV2.S was delivered intramuscularly. Study outcomes and limitations: The TCR breadth and depth analyses may have understated or missed part of the total T cell responses. Substantial breadth was reported for post-vaccination spike-specific CD8+ and CD4+ T cells.

Germline V gene data show CDR1 as SGHTA and CDR2 as FQGTGA. Deletions cut 2 bases from V and 9 bases from J, with 11 bases between. This CDR3 region has 13 residues. Documented treatment: some 20 received Ad26.COV2.S at low or high dose, single or two shots; several received placebo; per-sample allocation not given. Specimens were obtained on day 63 following the first vaccine or placebo injection. The vaccine antigen was prefusion-stabilized Wuhan SARS-CoV-2 spike. This TCR came from a person between 18 and 65 years old who received the Ad26.COV2.S COVID-19 vaccine or a placebo. Specimen: peripheral blood, collected in a trial of Ad26.COV2.S vaccine versus placebo. The chain couples TRBV7-3 to TRBJ2-4, with D maybe TRBD2 (5 bases). The CDR3 DNA follows: TGTGCCAGCAGCTTAGACCCGGGGAGCATTCAGTACTTC. Protein sequence: CASSLDPGSIQYF.